This T cell receptor beta chain was found in a study of CD8 T cells in ankylosing spondylitis. The germline V gene encodes CDR1 SGHTA and CDR2 FQGNSA. The length of the CDR3 is 13 residues. Trimming cost V 3 bases and J 3 bases, with 8 bases left between them. General study points: According to the report, clones linked to the disease were significantly enriched in matched synovial fluid samples taken from ankylosing spondylitis patients. CD8+ cells made up the disease-linked clones, which were relatively rare in peripheral blood. Earlier reports found some motif variants in synovial fluid and blood in reactive arthritis. Characteristic, it appeared, of ankylosing spondylitis blood was a TCR beta motif of seven or eight highly homologous variants.

A remark on this clonotype: Its antigen is unknown.

By quantitative 5'-RACE with molecular barcodes, the TCR beta libraries were made. TCRdb redid the calling of the 5' RACE reads with MiXCR, one entry per CDR3 protein. The table includes about 390,000 distinct CDR3 sequences, more than 20% detected once. The sequenced sample was blood, either unsorted or a sorted T cell fraction (not recorded which). The chain is built from TRBV7-2 and TRBJ1-2, with unresolved D. The receptor was isolated from a male donor with ankylosing spondylitis. The CDR3 loop is CASSFSGYYGYTF. The CDR3 DNA reads as TGTGCCAGCAGCTTTTCCGGGTACTATGGCTACACCTTC.